The 29 T cell receptor beta chains given below trace back to one sample, sequenced in a study of T cell responses to AZD1222 COVID-19 vaccine. Repertoires were generated with immunoSEQ multiplex PCR, while TCRdb's copy carries only in-frame clones and drops some. This table holds 190,000 or so clones, about 93% found once. The specimen comprised peripheral blood, sampled 28 days after the second AZD1222 dose. These receptors came from an adult who received the AZD1222 COVID-19 vaccine.

This clone was detected only once. J is TRBJ2-3 and V is TRBV3-1 (or the pseudogene TRBV3-2), with 11 bases identical to TRBD2. The germline CDR1 and CDR2 sequences are LGHDT and YNNKEL (reference sequence). The CDR3 has 15 residues. Trimming took 5 bases from V and 2 from J; bases not matched to a gene: 3. In DNA, the CDR3 is TGTGCCAGCAGCACTAGCGGGGGCCCCACAGATACGCAGTATTTT. This codes for CASSTSGGPTDTQYF.

V usage is TRBV5-4 and J usage is TRBJ2-7; D gene uncertain. The V end was cut by 4 bases, the J end by 3 bases, with 8 bases between. From germline, CDR1 is SGHNT and CDR2 YYREEE (reference sequence). The CDR3 is made up of 12 amino acids. In DNA form, the CDR3 reads TGTGCCAGCAGCAACCAAGTCTACGAGCAGTACTTC. Translated: CASSNQVYEQYF.

The chain joins TRBV6-5 to TRBJ1-2; no firm D call. This CDR3 is built from 13 residues. The germline V and J ends were trimmed by 7 bases and 6 bases, with 15 bases remaining between them. CDR1 is MNHEY, CDR2 SVGAGI, per germline. This chain's CDR3 is CASKLTPGDGYTF. The CDR3 DNA is TGTGCCAGCAAATTAACCCCCGGGGATGGCTACACCTTC.

The chain has TRBV10-1 and TRBJ1-5; weak D call: TRBD1 (5 bases). The CDR3 has 17 residues. The V gene's germline CDR1 is WNHNN and CDR2 SYGVQD (reference sequence). The chain's CDR3 is CAQHGGTLLLSNQPQHF. DNA of the CDR3: TGCGCTCAGCACGGCGGGACCCTTCTTTTGAGCAATCAGCCCCAGCATTTT.

V gene TRBV20-1 combines with J gene TRBJ1-1; D not resolved. With 5 bases removed from V and 6 bases from J, the gap between germline ends came to 10 bases. The CDR3 spans 11 residues. Germline V gene sequence: CDR1 DFQATT, CDR2 SNEGSKA (reference sequence). CDR3 region: CSAPWISEAFF. Written as DNA, the CDR3 is TGCAGTGCTCCTTGGATCTCTGAAGCTTTCTTT.

This rearrangement joins TRBV4-1 to TRBJ1-1, with D unclear. V lost 5 bases and J lost 2, with 9 bases in between. From germline, CDR1 is MGHRA and CDR2 YSYEKL. The CDR3 runs 13 residues. The CDR3 DNA reads TGCGCCAGCAGCACCAGCTATAACACTGAAGCTTTCTTT. It specifies CASSTSYNTEAFF.

Here the CDR3 reads CASSFFGGAGANVLTF. DNA for the CDR3: TGTGCCAGCAGTTTCTTTGGGGGCGCTGGGGCCAACGTCCTGACTTTC. The V call is TRBV28, the J call TRBJ2-6; possibly TRBD1 for D (6 bases). This CDR3 contains 16 residues. Germline assignment: CDR1 MDHEN and CDR2 SYDVKM. The V gene lost 3 bases and the J gene lost 2 bases, with 11 bases spanning the gap.

The gene calls are TRBV19 and TRBJ1-1, with 9 nucleotides matching TRBD1. The germline V gene has CDR1 LNHDA and CDR2 SQIVND (reference sequence). J gave up 5 bases and V 6 bases, and 7 bases lay outside the gene matches. This CDR3 has 14 residues. The CDR3 bases are TGTGCCAGTAGAACGACAGGGGGGACGACTGAAGCTTTCTTT. Its translation: CASRTTGGTTEAFF.

The V gene is TRBV6-5, the J gene TRBJ2-5, with D maybe TRBD2 (7 bases). The germline V gene encodes CDR1 MNHEY and CDR2 SVGAGI. V was shortened by 7 bases and J by 4 bases, with 16 bases between the two germline ends. This CDR3 is 14 amino acids long. For the CDR3, the DNA is TGTGCCAGCACCCTCGAGGGAGGGGGAGAGACCCAGTACTTC. Amino acids: CASTLEGGGETQYF.

The chain has TRBV3-1 (or the pseudogene TRBV3-2) and TRBJ1-1, with D possibly TRBD1 on 6 matching bases. The germline V gene encodes CDR1 LGHDT and CDR2 YNNKEL (reference sequence). The CDR3 extends over 14 amino acids. V lost 4 bases to trimming and J lost 1 base, with 10 bases between them. CDR3 sequence (DNA): TGTGCCAGCAGCCCGGGGACACCGAACACTGAAGCTTTCTTT. This sequence encodes CASSPGTPNTEAFF.

The rearrangement uses TRBV29-1 and TRBJ1-3; D unresolved. CDR1 SQVTM and CDR2 ANQGSEA come from the germline V gene. This CDR3 is 14 amino acids long. With 2 bases removed from V and 0 bases from J, the gap between germline ends came to 8 bases. The CDR3 bases are TGCAGCGTTGAACCCGGAAACTCTGGAAACACCATATATTTT. It is translated as CSVEPGNSGNTIYF.

The rearrangement links TRBV12-3 or TRBV12-4 to TRBJ2-3; D unclear. V lost 7 bases and J lost 5, with 10 bases in between. The CDR3 length is 12 residues. The CDR3 DNA sequence: TGTGCCAGCAAATCGAATGGAGATACGCAGTATTTT. Translated, it gives CASKSNGDTQYF.

The V gene is TRBV10-3, the J gene TRBJ2-7; no reliable D call. Germline loops: CDR1 ENHRY, CDR2 SYGVKD. V gave up 1 base and J gave up 0 bases, with 10 bases separating them. The CDR3 consists of 15 residues. The CDR3 reads CAISEWQSSSYEQYF. CDR3 nucleotides: TGTGCCATCAGTGAGTGGCAGTCTTCCTCCTACGAGCAGTACTTC.

The rearrangement links TRBV30 to TRBJ2-7; tentatively, D is TRBD2 (6 bases). The V end was cut by 1 base, the J end by 3 bases, with 7 bases between. The CDR3 loop spans 12 amino acids. The germline CDR1 and CDR2 sequences are GTSNPN and SVGIG (reference sequence). Written as DNA, the CDR3 is TGTGCCTGGAGTGCGGGGGACTACGAGCAGTACTTC. Translation gives CAWSAGDYEQYF.

The rearrangement links TRBV18 to TRBJ2-1; no clear D gene. CDR3 length: 14 amino acids. Trimming took 6 bases from V and 0 from J, leaving 9 bases between them. Germline-derived CDR1 and CDR2 are KGHSH and LQKENI. The CDR3 nucleotides are TGTGCCAGCTCGAAGACGAGCTCCTACAATGAGCAGTTCTTC. This sequence encodes CASSKTSSYNEQFF.

On this clone: Compared with germline, one end of the junction differs, possibly owing to a read error. Written as DNA, the CDR3 is TGTGCCAGCAGCGGGGACCGTAACCTTATCTTC. Amino acids: CASSGDRNLIF. V usage is TRBV9 and J usage is TRBJ1-2, with a tentative D call TRBD1 (5 bases). The CDR3 runs 11 residues. Germline CDR1 is SGDLS and CDR2 is YYNGEE. Variable domain in full (rest from reference TRBV9 and TRBJ1-2): DSGVTQTPKHLITATGQRVTLRCSPRSGDLSVYWYQQSLDQGLQFLIQYYNGEERAKGNILERFSAQQFPDLHSELNLSSLELGDSALYFCASSGDRNLIFGSGTRLTVV.

The chain has TRBV7-9 and TRBJ1-4; no definite D call. There are 13 residues in the CDR3. Trimming shortened V by 2 bases and J by 11 bases, and 12 bases separated the two germline ends. CDR1 is SEHNR, CDR2 FQNEAQ, per germline (reference sequence). CDR3 in amino acids: CASSLPSAEKLFF. The CDR3 coding sequence is TGTGCCAGCAGCTTACCCTCGGCGGAGAAACTGTTTTTT. Full variable domain (remainder filled in from reference TRBV7-9 and TRBJ1-4): DTGVSQNPRHKITKRGQNVTFRCDPISEHNRLYWYRQTLGQGPEFLTYFQNEAQLEKSRLLSDRFSAERPKGSFSTLEIQRTEQGDSAMYLCASSLPSAEKLFFGSGTQLSVL.

The J gene is TRBJ1-1, the V gene TRBV18; D remains unclear. The CDR3 is 14 amino acids. V was cut by 3 bases and J by 2 bases, with 10 bases left in between. CDR1 is KGHSH and CDR2 is LQKENI in the germline V gene. CDR3 DNA: TGTGCCAGCTCACCCGGTGGTGTCAACACTGAAGCTTTCTTT. It codes for CASSPGGVNTEAFF.

The CDR3 spells CASSKEGGTGSYEQYF. In DNA, the CDR3 is TGTGCCAGCAGCAAAGAGGGGGGGACGGGCTCCTACGAGCAGTACTTC. The V call is TRBV21-1, the J call TRBJ2-7; the DNA was not used to check the table's D call, TRBD2. TRBV21-1 is a pseudogene segment. This CDR3 is 16 amino acids long.

This clone has only one observation. The rearrangement uses TRBV4-2 and TRBJ1-6; 8 bases align to TRBD1. CDR1 and CDR2 from the germline V gene are LGHNA and YNFKEQ. The CDR3 runs 16 residues. Losses at the gene ends were 0 bases for V and 7 bases for J; bases not matched to a gene: 5. The CDR3 region is CASSQERDRTNSPLHF. In DNA form, the CDR3 reads TGTGCCAGCAGCCAAGAGAGGGACAGGACCAATTCACCCCTCCACTTT.

This sequence joins TRBV18 and TRBJ2-5; the D gene could be TRBD1 or TRBD2 (5 bases each). Trimming took 6 bases from V and 5 from J, leaving 13 bases between them. In germline, CDR1 is KGHSH, CDR2 LQKENI. The CDR3 consists of 13 residues. The CDR3 spells CASSPTERETQYF. In DNA, the CDR3 is TGTGCCAGCTCTCCGACAGAGCGGGAGACCCAGTACTTC.

The gene calls are TRBV6-2 or TRBV6-3 and TRBJ1-5; D gene unclear. Trimming stripped 0 bases from V and 3 bases from J, with 18 bases between. Germline CDR1 and CDR2: MNHEY and SVGEGT. The CDR3 has 18 amino acids. CDR3: CASSYSARQATYNQPQHF. The DNA for the CDR3 is TGTGCCAGCAGTTACTCGGCACGGCAGGCTACTTACAATCAGCCCCAGCATTTT.

The chain employs TRBV3-1 (or the pseudogene TRBV3-2) and TRBJ2-2, with D maybe TRBD1 (5 bases). Germline CDR1 LGHDT, CDR2 YNNKEL (reference sequence). The CDR3 contains 16 residues. Between the trimmed V and J ends, which lost 1 base and 3 bases, there was a span of 12 bases. CDR3 protein: CASSQVPGKYTGELFF. The DNA for the CDR3 is TGTGCCAGCAGCCAAGTCCCAGGGAAGTACACCGGGGAGCTGTTTTTT.

The gene calls are TRBV4-1 and TRBJ2-2, with D perhaps TRBD1 or TRBD2 (5 bases each). The CDR3 runs 19 residues. Between the trimmed V and J ends, which lost 0 bases and 5 bases, there was a span of 22 bases. Looked up from germline, CDR1 is MGHRA and CDR2 is YSYEKL. Written as DNA, the CDR3 is TGCGCCAGCAGCCAAGACCCAACCGGGACCAGCCTTATTACCGGGGAGCTGTTTTTT. Translating gives CASSQDPTGTSLITGELFF.

This chain joins TRBV27 and TRBJ2-1, with D unresolved. The CDR3 contains 14 residues. Germline V gene data show CDR1 as MNHEY and CDR2 as SMNVEV (reference sequence). Trimming stripped 8 bases from V and 10 bases from J, with 21 bases between. CDR3 DNA sequence: TGTGCCAGCCTTCCTGTAGTGGGTCCGACAGAGCAGTTCTTC. Translation gives CASLPVVGPTEQFF.

V and J are TRBV11-1 and TRBJ1-6; unclear D gene. V lost 5 bases, J lost 7 bases, and 15 bases lay in between. This CDR3 is built from 15 residues. Per germline, CDR1 SGHAT and CDR2 FQDESV (reference sequence). The CDR3 bases are TGTGCCAGCAGCCAATCTGGGAGCTGGAATTCACCCCTCCACTTT. Residues: CASSQSGSWNSPLHF.

V is TRBV19 and J is TRBJ1-2; 8 bases match TRBD1. The germline CDR1 and CDR2 sequences are LNHDA and SQIVND (reference sequence). The junction had 8 bases not matched to a gene; V was cut back by 3 bases and J by 8 bases. The length of the CDR3 is 14 residues. The CDR3 sequence: CASSIRTGREGYTF. CDR3 sequence (DNA): TGTGCCAGTAGTATCCGGACAGGGCGGGAGGGCTACACCTTC.

The J gene is TRBJ1-1, the V gene TRBV4-3; a possible D gene is TRBD1 (5 bases). Per germline, CDR1 LGHNA and CDR2 YSLEER. This CDR3 has 13 residues. The V gene lost 3 bases and the J gene lost 4 bases, with 9 bases spanning the gap. CDR3 sequence reads: CASSHRTGTEAFF. The CDR3 DNA sequence: TGCGCCAGCAGCCACAGAACAGGCACTGAAGCTTTCTTT.

V usage is TRBV6-5 and J usage is TRBJ1-3, with 10 bases aligning to TRBD1. Germline V gene data show CDR1 as MNHEY and CDR2 as SVGAGI. With V trimmed by 6 bases and J by 4 bases, 3 bases remained unmatched. The CDR3 consists of 14 residues. CDR3 protein: CASSLDRGGNTIYF. CDR3 bases: TGTGCCAGCAGCTTGGACAGGGGGGGAAACACCATATATTTT.